This TCR beta chain was identified in a study of shared clonotypes between healthy human individuals. For the study at large: The composition of the donors was a couple of women and a few men aged 18 to 49. A donor's plate count was three for CD4 naive and three for CD4 memory; CD8 naive had two and CD8 memory one. Points from the study as a whole: Generally, estimated richness proved larger in naive subsets than it did in memory subsets. In a few donors, about 5% of naive CD4 clonotypes appeared in common.

TCRdb keeps only in-frame clones here, not all; method: immunoSEQ multiplex PCR. This table has some 800,000 clones, 85% to 95% appearing once. Cells designated naive CD8 were CD45RO-negative and were positively selected for CCR7, with terminally differentiated effector memory CD45RA+ cells excluded. To note about this clone: The antigen is undetermined.

The CDR3 sequence is 12 residues long. Germline CDR1 is SGHNT and CDR2 is YENEEA. The V gene lost 4 bases and the J gene lost 6 bases, with 9 bases spanning the gap. This TCR was recovered from a man aged 25 to 45 in good health. Sequenced material: naive CD8+ T cells sorted from blood. The V call is TRBV11-3, the J call TRBJ1-1; no reliable D call. Written as DNA, the CDR3 is TGTGCCAGCAGCTCCCTCGGGTCTGAAGCTTTCTTT. Amino acid sequence: CASSSLGSEAFF. The variable domain in full, with the rest retrieved from reference TRBV11-3 and TRBJ1-1, is EAGVVQSPRYKIIEKKQPVAFWCNPISGHNTLYWYLQNLGQGPELLIRYENEEAVDDSQLPKDRFSAERLKGVDSTLKIQPAELGDSAVYLCASSSLGSEAFFGQGTRLTVV.